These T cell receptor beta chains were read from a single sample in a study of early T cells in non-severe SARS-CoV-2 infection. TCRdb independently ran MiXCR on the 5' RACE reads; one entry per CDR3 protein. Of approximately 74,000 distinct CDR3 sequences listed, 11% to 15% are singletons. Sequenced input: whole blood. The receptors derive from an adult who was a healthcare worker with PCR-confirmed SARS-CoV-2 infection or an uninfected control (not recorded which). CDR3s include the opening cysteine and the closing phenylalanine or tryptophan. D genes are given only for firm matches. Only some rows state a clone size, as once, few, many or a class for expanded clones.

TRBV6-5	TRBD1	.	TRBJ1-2	CASSLGQSYGYTF	TGTGCCAGCAGTCTGGGACAGTCCTATGGCTACACCTTC
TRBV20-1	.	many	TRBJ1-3	CSASQGNTIYF	TGCAGTGCTAGCCAGGGAAACACCATATATTTT
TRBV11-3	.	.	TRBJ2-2	CASSRGSGELFF	TGTGCCAGCAGCCGGGGATCCGGGGAGCTGTTTTTT
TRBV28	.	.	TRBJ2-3	CASSLGSLNTQYF	TGTGCCAGCAGTTTGGGTAGTCTAAATACGCAGTATTTT
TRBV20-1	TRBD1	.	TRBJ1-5	CSARNPGLTGVRSNQPQHF	TGCAGTGCTAGGAACCCGGGGTTGACAGGGGTGCGGAGCAATCAGCCCCAGCATTTT
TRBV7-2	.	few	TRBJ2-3	CASSLVGGASTDTQYF	TGTGCCAGCAGCTTAGTTGGGGGAGCGAGCACAGATACGCAGTATTTT
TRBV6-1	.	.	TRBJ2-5	CASSSTARETQYF	TGTGCCAGCAGTAGTACGGCCAGAGAGACCCAGTACTTC
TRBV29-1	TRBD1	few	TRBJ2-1	CSVDRVRVLNEQFF	TGCAGCGTGGACAGGGTACGGGTGCTGAATGAGCAGTTCTTC
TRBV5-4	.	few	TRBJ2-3	CASSPRTADTDTQYF	TGTGCCAGCAGCCCCCGAACGGCGGACACAGATACGCAGTATTTT
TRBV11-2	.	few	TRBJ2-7	CASSLEGDWPSYEQYF	TGTGCCAGCAGCTTAGAAGGTGACTGGCCTTCCTACGAGCAGTACTTC
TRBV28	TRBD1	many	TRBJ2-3	CASSQGVRTDTQYF	TGTGCCAGCAGTCAGGGGGTAAGAACAGATACGCAGTATTTT
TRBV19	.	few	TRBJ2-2	CASCLGDYTGELFF	TGTGCCAGTTGCCTGGGAGACTACACCGGGGAGCTGTTTTTT
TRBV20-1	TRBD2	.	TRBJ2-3	CSVGTSGDHTDTQYF	TGCAGTGTCGGGACTAGCGGGGACCACACAGATACGCAGTATTTT
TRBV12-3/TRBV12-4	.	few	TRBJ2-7	CASRHRGGRGTGYEQYF	TGTGCCAGCAGACATCGAGGGGGTAGGGGTACCGGCTACGAGCAGTACTTC
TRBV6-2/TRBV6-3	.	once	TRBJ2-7	CASRTLGNYEQYF	TGTGCCAGCAGAACCCTGGGCAACTACGAGCAGTACTTC
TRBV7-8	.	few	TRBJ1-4	CASSPAGQFGKLFF	TGTGCCAGCAGCCCCGCGGGACAATTTGGAAAACTGTTTTTT
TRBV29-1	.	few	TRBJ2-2	CSVAKGGANTGELFF	TGCAGCGTTGCTAAGGGCGGGGCAAACACCGGGGAGCTGTTTTTT
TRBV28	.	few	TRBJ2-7	CASSFSEDYEQYF	TGTGCCAGCAGTTTCAGCGAAGACTACGAGCAGTACTTC
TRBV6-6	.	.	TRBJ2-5	CANSGLTQETQYF	TGTGCCAACTCCGGGCTAACCCAAGAGACCCAGTACTTC
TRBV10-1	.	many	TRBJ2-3	CASSRMSTDTQYF	TGCGCCAGCAGTAGAATGTCCACAGATACGCAGTATTTT
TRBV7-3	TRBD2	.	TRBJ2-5	CASSPLAMETQYF	TGTGCCAGCAGCCCACTAGCGATGGAGACCCAGTACTTC
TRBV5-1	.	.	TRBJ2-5	CASSLSGFTETQYF	TGCGCCAGCAGCTTGTCCGGGTTTACAGAGACCCAGTACTTC
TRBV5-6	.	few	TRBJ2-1	CASSLGGIYNEQFF	TGTGCCAGCAGCTTGGGGGGGATATACAATGAGCAGTTCTTC
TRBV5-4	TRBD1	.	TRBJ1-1	CASSLQGYRNTEAFF	TGTGCCAGCAGCTTACAGGGGTATAGGAACACTGAAGCTTTCTTT
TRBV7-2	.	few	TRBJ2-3	CASSLAFGGIDTQYF	TGTGCCAGCAGCTTAGCTTTTGGAGGCATTGATACGCAGTATTTT
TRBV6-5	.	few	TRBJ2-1	CASSPLPRNEQFF	TGTGCCAGCAGCCCACTCCCACGAAATGAGCAGTTCTTC
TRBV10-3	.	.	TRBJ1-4	CAIRSFSDVKLFF	TGTGCCATCAGGAGTTTCTCGGATGTAAAACTGTTTTTT
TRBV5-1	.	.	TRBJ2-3	CASSFGRPTDTQYF	TGCGCCAGCAGCTTCGGACGGCCTACAGATACGCAGTATTTT
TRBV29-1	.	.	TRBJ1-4	CSVRSEKLFF	TGCAGCGTGCGGAGTGAAAAACTGTTTTTT
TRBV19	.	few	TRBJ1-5	CASSIKVNQPQHF	TGTGCCAGTAGTATAAAGGTCAATCAGCCCCAGCATTTT
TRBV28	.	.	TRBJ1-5	CASSPGFQGRQPQHF	TGTGCCAGCAGTCCTGGGTTCCAAGGCAGGCAGCCCCAGCATTTT
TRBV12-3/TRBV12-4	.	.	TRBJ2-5	CASSPGLIETQYF	TGTGCCAGCAGTCCTGGACTTATAGAGACCCAGTACTTC
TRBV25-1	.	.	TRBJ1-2	CASSEMAGQGHYGYTF	TGTGCCAGCAGTGAAATGGCCGGGCAGGGGCACTATGGCTACACCTTC
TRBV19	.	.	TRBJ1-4	CASNEGWDEKLFF	TGTGCCAGTAATGAGGGTTGGGATGAAAAACTGTTTTTT
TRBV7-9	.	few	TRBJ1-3	CASSLAAGAIGNTIYF	TGTGCCAGCAGCTTAGCCGCAGGGGCTATTGGAAACACCATATATTTT
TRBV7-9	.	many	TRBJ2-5	CASSLLGQETQYF	TGTGCCAGCAGCTTACTAGGTCAGGAGACCCAGTACTTC
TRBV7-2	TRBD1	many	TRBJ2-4	CASSFSQGGELGNIQYF	TGTGCCAGCAGCTTTTCACAGGGGGGCGAGTTAGGAAACATTCAGTACTTC
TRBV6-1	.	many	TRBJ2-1	CASTSIVAVPGNEQFF	TGTGCCAGCACTTCAATTGTAGCGGTCCCGGGCAATGAGCAGTTCTTC
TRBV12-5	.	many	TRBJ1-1	CASGPPRMTALNTEAFF	TGTGCTAGTGGTCCCCCCCGCATGACAGCCTTAAACACTGAAGCTTTCTTT
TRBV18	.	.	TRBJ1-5	CASSPGRTGNQPQHF	TGTGCCAGCTCACCGGGACGGACTGGGAATCAGCCCCAGCATTTT
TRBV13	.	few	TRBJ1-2	CASSLSAANYGYTF	TGTGCCAGCAGTTTAAGCGCAGCTAACTATGGCTACACCTTC
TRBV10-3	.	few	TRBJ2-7	CATWEEGRYEQYF	TGTGCCACATGGGAGGAAGGGCGCTACGAGCAGTACTTC
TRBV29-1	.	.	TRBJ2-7	CSVGERDGQYF	TGCAGCGTTGGGGAGAGGGACGGGCAGTACTTC
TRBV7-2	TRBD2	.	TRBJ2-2	CASSSTSGAGELFF	TGTGCCAGCAGCTCGACTAGCGGTGCCGGGGAGCTGTTTTTT
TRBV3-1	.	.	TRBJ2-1	CASSQAAASNEQFF	TGTGCCAGCAGCCAAGCGGCAGCCAGCAATGAGCAGTTCTTC
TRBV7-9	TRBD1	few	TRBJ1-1	CASRGRDRRNTEAFF	TGTGCCAGCAGGGGAAGGGACAGAAGGAACACTGAAGCTTTCTTT
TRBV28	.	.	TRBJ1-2	CASSYRTAYYGYTF	TGTGCCAGCAGTTACCGGACGGCGTACTATGGCTACACCTTC
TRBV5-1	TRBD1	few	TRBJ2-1	CASSVGQLNEQFF	TGCGCCAGCAGCGTGGGACAGCTGAATGAGCAGTTCTTC
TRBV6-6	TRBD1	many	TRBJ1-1	CASRLTGGTGTEAFF	TGTGCCAGCAGGTTAACAGGGGGAACCGGCACTGAAGCTTTCTTT
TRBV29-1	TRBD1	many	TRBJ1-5	CSVEETGGNQPQHF	TGCAGCGTTGAAGAGACAGGGGGTAATCAGCCCCAGCATTTT
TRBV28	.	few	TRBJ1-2	CASRMTGSGYTF	TGTGCCAGCAGAATGACGGGAAGCGGCTACACCTTC
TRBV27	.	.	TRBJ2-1	CASSPLGNFNEQFF	TGTGCCAGCAGTCCCCTTGGGAACTTCAATGAGCAGTTCTTC
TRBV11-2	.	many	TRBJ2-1	CASSTAGIGFNEQFF	TGTGCCAGCAGCACAGCAGGGATAGGCTTCAATGAGCAGTTCTTC
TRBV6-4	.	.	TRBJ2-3	CASSRQETDTQYF	TGTGCCAGCAGCAGACAGGAGACAGATACGCAGTATTTT
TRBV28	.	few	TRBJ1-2	CASRPTGLYGYTF	TGTGCCAGCCGACCAACAGGGCTCTATGGCTACACCTTC
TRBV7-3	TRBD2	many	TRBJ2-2	CASSPRGGLNTGELFF	TGTGCCAGCAGCCCACGGGGGGGCCTTAACACCGGGGAGCTGTTTTTT
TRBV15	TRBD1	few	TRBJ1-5	CATSSLGQASNQPQHF	TGTGCCACCAGCAGCCTAGGACAGGCGAGCAATCAGCCCCAGCATTTT